The next 4 T cell receptor beta chains were all read from a single sample in a study of blood T cell repertoires in COVID-19. Profiled with immunoSEQ multiplex PCR; TCRdb holds only in-frame clones, not every one. Here the sample spans about 130,000 clones, about four fifths being singletons. The sequencing sample was made of PBMCs or T cells enriched from blood (not recorded which). The receptor set was obtained from a man aged 45-65 years who had recovered from COVID-19.

The chain uses TRBV19 and TRBJ1-2, with D possibly being TRBD1 (5 bases). Deletions cut 4 bases from V and 2 bases from J, with 8 bases between. The CDR3 extends over 13 amino acids. The germline gives CDR1 LNHDA, CDR2 SQIVND (reference sequence). The DNA for the CDR3 is TGTGCCAGTAGTACGACAGTCAACTATGGCTACACCTTC. This codes for CASSTTVNYGYTF.

The V call is TRBV4-1, the J call TRBJ1-4, with unresolved D. CDR3 size: 15 residues. Germline V gives CDR1 MGHRA, CDR2 YSYEKL. The V end was cut by 1 base, the J end by 5 bases, with 11 bases between. The CDR3 protein is CASSQVGKRNEKLFF. The CDR3 DNA reads TGCGCCAGCAGCCAAGTTGGTAAGCGGAATGAAAAACTGTTTTTT.

The rearrangement uses TRBV4-1 and TRBJ1-5, with unresolved D. Deletions cut 0 bases from V and 10 bases from J, with 10 bases between. CDR1 is MGHRA and CDR2 is YSYEKL in the germline V gene. The CDR3 is 13 residues long. CDR3 loop: CASSQDHDRPQHF. As DNA, the CDR3 is TGCGCCAGCAGCCAAGACCATGATAGACCCCAGCATTTT.

V and J are TRBV7-2 and TRBJ2-1; D is perhaps TRBD1 (5 bases). This CDR3 is built from 15 residues. The V gene lost 1 base and the J gene lost 3 bases, with 10 bases spanning the gap. Germline CDR1 is SGHTA and CDR2 is FQGNSA. The CDR3 coding sequence is TGTGCCAGCAGCTTAGTGCCCCAGGGCTACAATGAGCAGTTCTTC. The encoded protein is CASSLVPQGYNEQFF.